The 9 T cell receptor beta chains below all came from one sample that was sequenced in a study of cytomegalovirus exposure and HLA in healthy donors. Both 60 Vbeta primers and 13 Jbeta primers went into the PCR. TCRdb's table, derived via immunoSEQ multiplex PCR, lists solely in-frame clones and lacks some. The sample has about 180,000 clones; approximately 83% are singletons. The sample comprised PBMCs. The receptors derive from a boy between 2 and 10 years old in good health and CMV-seronegative.

V usage is TRBV6-1 and J usage is TRBJ2-1, with TRBD2 matching 11 bases. Germline V gene data show CDR1 as MNHNS and CDR2 as SASEGT. V trimming: 6 bases; J trimming: 3 bases; junction bases outside the gene matches: 4. CDR3 length: 15 amino acids. CDR3 coding DNA: TGTGCCAGCAGACCCCTAGCGGGGGGCTACAATGAGCAGTTCTTC. Its translation: CASRPLAGGYNEQFF.

The CDR3 protein is CASSRDRPDTQYF. The DNA of the CDR3 is TGTGCCAGCAGCCGGGACAGGCCAGATACGCAGTATTTT. The gene calls are TRBV5-6 and TRBJ2-3, with 8 positions matching TRBD1. V shed 4 bases, J shed 4 bases, and the junction held 2 bases outside the gene matches. The germline V gene has CDR1 SGHDT and CDR2 YYEEEE. This CDR3 is built from 13 residues.

The V and J genes are TRBV7-8 and TRBJ2-1; 10 bases fit TRBD2. Unmatched junction bases numbered 7, after V lost 4 bases and J lost 7 bases. The V gene's germline CDR1 is SGHVS and CDR2 FQNEAQ. This CDR3 is 15 amino acids long. DNA of the CDR3: TGTGCCAGCAGCTACAGCGGGGGGGCTGGAAATGAGCAGTTCTTC. Amino acid sequence: CASSYSGGAGNEQFF.

This rearrangement joins TRBV9 to TRBJ2-1; 7 bases are shared with TRBD1. The CDR3 has 18 amino acids. The J segment lost 4 bases and the V segment lost 4 bases, leaving 17 bases of the junction unmatched. In germline, CDR1 is SGDLS, CDR2 YYNGEE. CDR3 DNA sequence: TGTGCCAGCAGCTCAGAGGGGAGCCGGGACAGCTTATACAATGAGCAGTTCTTC. It is translated as CASSSEGSRDSLYNEQFF.

Only a few counts were recorded for this clone. The V gene is TRBV4-3, the J gene TRBJ1-2; 7 bases agree with TRBD1. This CDR3 has 15 residues. CDR1 and CDR2 from the germline V gene are LGHNA and YSLEER. Germline trimming cut 0 bases from V and 7 bases from J; bases unmatched to any gene: 8. This CDR3 reads CASSQDRQGEGGYTF. The CDR3 DNA reads TGCGCCAGCAGCCAAGATCGACAGGGTGAGGGTGGCTACACCTTC.

Note on this clone: Other DNA sequences of this sample code for an identical CDR3. The chain couples TRBV18 to TRBJ2-1; 13 bases are a match to TRBD2. V was pared by 3 bases and J by 2 bases, with 1 base of the junction left unmatched. Germline V gives CDR1 KGHSH, CDR2 LQKENI. CDR3 size: 16 residues. The CDR3 sequence: CASSPGTSGTYNEQFF. CDR3 sequence (DNA): TGTGCCAGCTCACCTGGGACTAGCGGGACCTACAATGAGCAGTTCTTC.

This chain links TRBV6-5 with TRBJ1-2, with D tentatively TRBD1 (6 bases). Deletions cut 5 bases from V and 4 bases from J, with 17 bases between. Germline V gene data show CDR1 as MNHEY and CDR2 as SVGAGI. The CDR3 length is 15 residues. The CDR3 DNA follows: TGTGCCAGCAGTCGACGGGGGGGGGCGCCCTATGGCTACACCTTC. It translates to CASSRRGGAPYGYTF.

V and J are TRBV6-1 and TRBJ2-7, with 11 positions matching TRBD2. V gave up 4 bases and J gave up 0 bases; unmatched junction bases: 5. This CDR3 is 16 amino acids long. Germline loops: CDR1 MNHNS, CDR2 SASEGT. This chain's CDR3 is CASSVRTSGSSYEQYF. The DNA for the CDR3 is TGTGCCAGCAGTGTCCGGACTAGCGGGTCCTCCTACGAGCAGTACTTC.

This chain links TRBV10-2 with TRBJ1-1, with 10 bases lining up with TRBD1. This CDR3 contains 16 residues. V shed 6 bases and J 4 bases; nucleotides not matched to a gene: 11. Germline lookup yields CDR1 WSHSY and CDR2 SAAADI. The DNA of the CDR3 is TGCGCCAGCAGGAACCGGACAGGGGGGTGGGCCACTGAAGCTTTCTTT. Translated, it gives CASRNRTGGWATEAFF.